The clone carrying this T cell receptor (beta chain) has ten or more counts. This entry belongs to a study of early T cells in non-severe SARS-CoV-2 infection. cDNA molecules, individually, were tagged with unique molecular identifiers. Via MiXCR, TCRdb re-called the 5' RACE reads, giving one row per CDR3 protein. The data show tens of thousands of distinct CDR3 sequences, under 10% seen once. CDR1 SEHNR and CDR2 FQNEAQ come from the germline V gene (reference sequence). The CDR3 loop spans 16 amino acids. With 5 bases clipped from V and 0 bases from J, the junction kept 8 bases outside the gene matches.

Material for sequencing was whole blood. This sequence was found in an adult who was a healthcare worker with PCR-confirmed SARS-CoV-2 infection or an uninfected control (not recorded which). This sequence joins TRBV7-9 and TRBJ2-3; 7 nucleotides align to TRBD2. The CDR3 coding sequence is TGTGCCAGCAGCACTAGGACTAGGGCGAGCACAGATACGCAGTATTTT. Amino acid sequence: CASSTRTRASTDTQYF.